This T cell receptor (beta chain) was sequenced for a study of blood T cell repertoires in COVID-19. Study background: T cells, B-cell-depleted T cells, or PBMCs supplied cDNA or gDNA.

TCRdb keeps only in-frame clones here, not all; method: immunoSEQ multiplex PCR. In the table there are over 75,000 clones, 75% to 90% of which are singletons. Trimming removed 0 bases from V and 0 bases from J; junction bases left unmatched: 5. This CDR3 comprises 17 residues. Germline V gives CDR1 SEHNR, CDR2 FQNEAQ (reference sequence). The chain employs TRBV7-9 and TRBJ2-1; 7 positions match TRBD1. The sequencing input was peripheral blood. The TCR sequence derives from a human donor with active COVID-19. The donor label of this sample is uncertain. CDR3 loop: CASSLADRPSSYNEQFF. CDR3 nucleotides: TGTGCCAGCAGCTTAGCGGACAGGCCAAGCTCCTACAATGAGCAGTTCTTC.